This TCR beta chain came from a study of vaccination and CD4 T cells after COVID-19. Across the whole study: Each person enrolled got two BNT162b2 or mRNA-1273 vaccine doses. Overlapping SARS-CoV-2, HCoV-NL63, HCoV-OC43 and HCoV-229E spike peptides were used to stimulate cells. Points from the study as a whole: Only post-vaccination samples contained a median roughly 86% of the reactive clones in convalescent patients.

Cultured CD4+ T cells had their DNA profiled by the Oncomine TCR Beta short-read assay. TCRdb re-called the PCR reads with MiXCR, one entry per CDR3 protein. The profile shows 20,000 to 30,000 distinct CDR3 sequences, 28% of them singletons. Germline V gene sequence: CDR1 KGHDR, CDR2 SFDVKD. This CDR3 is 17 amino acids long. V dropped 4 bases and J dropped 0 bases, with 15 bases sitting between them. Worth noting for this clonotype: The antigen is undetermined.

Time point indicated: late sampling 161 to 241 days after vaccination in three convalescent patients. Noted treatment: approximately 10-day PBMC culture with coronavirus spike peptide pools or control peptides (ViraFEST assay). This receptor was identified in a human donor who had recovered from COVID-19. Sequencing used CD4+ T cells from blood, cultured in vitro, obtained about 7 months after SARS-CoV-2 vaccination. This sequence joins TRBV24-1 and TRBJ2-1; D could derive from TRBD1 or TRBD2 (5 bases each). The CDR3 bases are TGTGCCACCAGTGACCCGGGACGCGAGAGCTCCTACAATGAGCAGTTCTTC. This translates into CATSDPGRESSYNEQFF.